This TCR beta chain was recovered during a study of brain T cells in children with intractable seizures. Study-wide findings and caveats: Pre- and post-surgery blood differed in depth, so pre-surgery absences may be undersampling. Patients' HCMV serostatus was unknown; virus specificity rests on CDR3 similarity alone.

This table comes from immunoSEQ multiplex PCR, and its TCRdb copy is limited to in-frame clones, with some not included. The sample includes about 350,000 clones, over 90% of them seen just once. Time point specified: blood from clinic visit 5 months post-surgery; TSC patient then seizure free. Sequencing was limited to surgery cases with top T cell transcript signatures in brain tissue. Concerning this clone: Its antigen is undetermined.

The source material was peripheral blood, sampled 4 to 5 months after surgery. The receptor's source is a boy younger than two with tuberous sclerosis and intractable seizures.

CDR3 amino acids: CSVEDLHGGVLNEKLFF. The CDR3, as DNA: TGCAGCGTTGAAGATCTTCACGGGGGCGTTTTAAATGAAAAACTGTTTTTT. V usage is TRBV29-1 and J usage is TRBJ1-4; D perhaps matches TRBD1 (6 bases). Trimming left V 0 bases short and J 5 bases short, with 19 bases between. The germline V gene has CDR1 SQVTM and CDR2 ANQGSEA. CDR3 length equals 17 residues.